This TCR beta chain comes out of a study of T cell repertoires in cytomegalovirus infection. Study at large: CMV infection and matching HLA type were both indicated by public TCR beta signatures.

Study results and caveats: The study found HLA-C-restricted CMV-specific TCR beta clonotypes dominating the ex vivo response.

TCRdb fed the reads into MiXCR, producing one record per CDR3 protein. The sample has some 110,000 distinct CDR3 sequences, 10% seen once; the top ten hold roughly 31%. The CDR3 consists of 15 residues. Germline lookup yields CDR1 SGHTA and CDR2 FQGNSA. V was clipped by 4 bases and J by 2 bases, with 12 bases between them. This clonotype was detected ten times or more. The antigen is undetermined. The receptor's source is a human donor in good health (CMV status not recorded). Some clones in this sample may be carry-over from other donors' samples. J is TRBJ2-4 and V is TRBV7-2, with D possibly TRBD1 on 6 matching bases. The sequenced material came from PBMCs, sequenced either directly or after in vitro stimulation (not recorded which). The CDR3 spells CASSSSGASKNIQYF. CDR3 in DNA: TGTGCCAGCAGCTCCTCAGGGGCTTCCAAAAACATTCAGTACTTC.